The T cell receptor beta chain described here comes from a study of blood T cell repertoires in COVID-19. Profiling relied on immunoSEQ multiplex PCR, and the TCRdb table lists in-frame clones only, not all of them. The profile shows hundreds of thousands of clones, about 83% of them singletons. With 4 bases clipped from V and 1 base from J, the junction kept 8 bases outside the gene matches. The CDR3 sequence is 17 residues long. The germline gives CDR1 SGHRS, CDR2 YFSETQ. This TCR was sampled from a woman in her thirties or forties with active or convalescent COVID-19. Specimen: peripheral blood. This chain uses TRBV5-1 with TRBJ2-5, with TRBD2 matching over 12 bases. This CDR3 reads CASSLQTSGGSQETQYF. CDR3 coding DNA: TGCGCCAGCAGCCTGCAAACTAGCGGGGGGTCCCAAGAGACCCAGTACTTC.